Sequencing of this T cell receptor beta chain was carried out in a study of identical twins. In TCRdb, the 5' RACE reads were re-called with MiXCR into one record per CDR3 protein. The table lists 450,000 to 600,000 distinct CDR3 sequences, around 20% of them singletons. Per germline, CDR1 SEHNR and CDR2 FQNEAQ (reference sequence). Unmatched junction bases numbered 8, after V lost 6 bases and J lost 0 bases. The CDR3 has 16 residues. Separately, the same data were catalogued under a study of yellow fever vaccine responses in identical twins.

V usage is TRBV7-9 and J usage is TRBJ2-1; 7 bases line up with TRBD1. The clonotype originates from a woman under 30 in good health. The sample taken for sequencing was CD4+ T cells sorted from blood. In DNA, the CDR3 is TGTGCCAGCAGTAGACAGGACAGGAGCTCCTACAATGAGCAGTTCTTC. As protein: CASSRQDRSSYNEQFF.